This T cell receptor (beta chain) was observed in a study of OX40 agonist ivuxolimab in advanced cancers. Study summary: From roughly 23 to 85 years was the age range, with a mean of around 57 years, and around 84% were male. A history of anti-PD-1, anti-PD-L1 or anti-CTLA-4 therapy was acceptable, and approximately 39% had some.

The germline CDR1 and CDR2 sequences are MNHNS and SASEGT. This CDR3 has 13 amino acids. V lost 5 bases to trimming and J lost 4 bases, with 11 bases between them. Sampling of blood occurred at baseline, cycle 4 day 1, and cycle 7 day 1. Sequencing was performed with immunoSEQ multiplex PCR; in TCRdb, only in-frame clones are kept and a portion is missing. The data contain 75,000 to 90,000 clones, roughly 92% of them seen just once; the ten biggest clones take up 2.5% to 3.5%. This TCR was sampled from an adult with an advanced solid tumor such as melanoma, head and neck, liver or kidney cancer. This rearrangement joins TRBV6-1 to TRBJ1-1; D perhaps matches TRBD1 (5 bases). The source was CD4+ or CD8+ T cells sorted from blood, collected in a trial of the OX40 agonist ivuxolimab. The CDR3 protein is CASSLGHSTEAFF. CDR3 coding DNA: TGTGCCAGCAGTCTCGGACACTCCACTGAAGCTTTCTTT.